This is a list of T cell receptor beta chains from one sample in a study of T-cell memory formation after mild COVID-19. TCRdb redid the calling of the 5' RACE reads with MiXCR, one entry per CDR3 protein. The table has 450,000 or so distinct CDR3 sequences, 15% to 25% seen once. Sequencing was carried out using PBMCs or a T cell subset sorted from them (not recorded which). These receptors all stem from an adult woman who had mild COVID-19 (a few samples of this study predate the infection). Cell type and time point are not known. CDR3s include the opening cysteine and the closing phenylalanine or tryptophan. D genes are given only for firm matches. The size field is filled for only some rows; it gives once, few, many or a size class.

D gene: NA
V gene: TRBV7-9
J gene: TRBJ2-1
clone size: many
CDR3 DNA: TGTGCCAGCAGCTTAGCACTCCGAGGGAACCATGAGCAGTTCTTC
CDR3 protein: CASSLALRGNHEQFF

D gene: TRBD1
V gene: TRBV12-3/TRBV12-4
J gene: TRBJ2-3
clone size: NA
CDR3 DNA: TGTGCCAGCAGTTTAATCGAGACAGGGGGTAGGACAGATACGCAGTATTTT
CDR3 protein: CASSLIETGGRTDTQYF

D gene: TRBD1
V gene: TRBV12-3/TRBV12-4
J gene: TRBJ1-1
clone size: few
CDR3 DNA: TGTGCCAGCAGCCCAGGACAGGGAGGGATGAACACTGAAGCTTTCTTT
CDR3 protein: CASSPGQGGMNTEAFF

D gene: TRBD1
V gene: TRBV20-1
J gene: TRBJ1-5
clone size: once
CDR3 DNA: TGCAGTGCTTGGACAGGGGGCATGAAGAGCAATCAGCCCCAGCATTTT
CDR3 protein: CSAWTGGMKSNQPQHF

D gene: NA
V gene: TRBV20-1
J gene: TRBJ2-5
clone size: few
CDR3 DNA: TGCAGTGCTAGAGATGACGTGGGCCCATTCCAAGAGACCCAGTACTTC
CDR3 protein: CSARDDVGPFQETQYF

D gene: NA
V gene: TRBV12-3/TRBV12-4
J gene: TRBJ1-2
clone size: few
CDR3 DNA: TGTGCCAGCAGTCCTACTCAGGGGATCTCTAACTATGGCTACACCTTC
CDR3 protein: CASSPTQGISNYGYTF

D gene: TRBD2
V gene: TRBV25-1
J gene: TRBJ2-7
clone size: NA
CDR3 DNA: TGTGCCAGCACACAGCGGGACTCCTACGAGCAGTACTTC
CDR3 protein: CASTQRDSYEQYF

D gene: NA
V gene: TRBV7-8
J gene: TRBJ1-4
clone size: NA
CDR3 DNA: TGTGCCAGCAGCTGGGGAGCGGGTTACGAAAAACTGTTTTTT
CDR3 protein: CASSWGAGYEKLFF

D gene: TRBD1
V gene: TRBV19
J gene: TRBJ1-3
clone size: NA
CDR3 DNA: TGTGCCAGTAGTATGACAGGGGTCACCGGAAACACCATATATTTT
CDR3 protein: CASSMTGVTGNTIYF

D gene: NA
V gene: TRBV4-3
J gene: TRBJ2-1
clone size: NA
CDR3 DNA: TGCGCCAGCAGCCAAGCCCTCGTCTCCTACAATGAGCAGTTCTTC
CDR3 protein: CASSQALVSYNEQFF

D gene: NA
V gene: TRBV11-2
J gene: TRBJ1-1
clone size: NA
CDR3 DNA: TGTGCCAGCAGCTTCAACAGGAACACTGAAGCTTTCTTT
CDR3 protein: CASSFNRNTEAFF

D gene: NA
V gene: TRBV12-3/TRBV12-4
J gene: TRBJ2-3
clone size: few
CDR3 DNA: TGTGCCAGTAGACAGGCCCCAGATACGCAGTATTTT
CDR3 protein: CASRQAPDTQYF

D gene: NA
V gene: TRBV11-2
J gene: TRBJ2-7
clone size: NA
CDR3 DNA: TGTGCCAGCAGCTCCGCCCGCCTCCACGAGCAGTACTTC
CDR3 protein: CASSSARLHEQYF

D gene: NA
V gene: TRBV7-2
J gene: TRBJ1-2
clone size: few
CDR3 DNA: TGTGCCAGCAGCTTAGACAGGCAGACTAACTATGGCTACACCTTC
CDR3 protein: CASSLDRQTNYGYTF

D gene: NA
V gene: TRBV19
J gene: TRBJ2-1
clone size: NA
CDR3 DNA: TGTGCCAGTAGTATAGCCTACTACAATGAGCAGTTCTTC
CDR3 protein: CASSIAYYNEQFF

D gene: TRBD2
V gene: TRBV7-2
J gene: TRBJ2-5
clone size: NA
CDR3 DNA: TGTGCCAGCAGCTTAGCGTCACTAGCGAATCAAGAGACCCAGTACTTC
CDR3 protein: CASSLASLANQETQYF

D gene: TRBD2
V gene: TRBV7-3
J gene: TRBJ2-1
clone size: NA
CDR3 DNA: TGTGCCAGCAGCTACTCTAGCGGGAGGTACAATGAGCAGTTCTTC
CDR3 protein: CASSYSSGRYNEQFF

D gene: NA
V gene: TRBV7-9
J gene: TRBJ1-1
clone size: NA
CDR3 DNA: TGTGCCAGCAGCTTTGACCGACCGGGGAACACTGAAGCTTTCTTT
CDR3 protein: CASSFDRPGNTEAFF